This T cell receptor (beta chain) was profiled in a study of control samples from healthy donors and cancer patients. This clone was counted once. The CDR3 has 15 residues. V lost 5 bases and J lost 4, with 16 bases in between. Germline V gene lookup returns CDR1 SGHAT and CDR2 FQNNGV. Repertoires were generated with immunoSEQ multiplex PCR, while TCRdb's copy carries only in-frame clones and drops some. The profile shows over 70,000 clones, roughly 89% of them singletons. The J gene is TRBJ2-3, the V gene TRBV11-2; D possibly uses TRBD1 or TRBD2 (6 bases each). The source is a woman aged 60-75 years in good health. The sample consisted of blood. The CDR3 is CASSPGSGAADTQYF. The CDR3 nucleotides read TGTGCCAGCAGCCCGGGGTCGGGGGCCGCAGATACGCAGTATTTT.